The clone carrying this TCR beta chain was found a few times. Its antigen is currently unknown. One entry per CDR3 protein results from TCRdb running MiXCR on the reads. The table includes around 550,000 distinct CDR3 sequences, about 25% detected once. Germline values: CDR1 LNHDA, CDR2 SQIVND (reference sequence). The length of the CDR3 is 13 residues. V was pared by 3 bases and J by 5 bases, with 7 bases between. This record belongs to a study of T cell repertoires in cytomegalovirus infection. The overall study: Public signatures in TCR beta pointed to CMV infection and matching HLA type.

Study-wide results and caveats: Clonotype analysis showed dominance of the ex vivo response by HLA-C-restricted CMV-specific TCR beta clonotypes.

The sequencing input was PBMCs. This receptor was identified in a human donor in good health (CMV status not recorded). Some clones in this sample may be carry-over from other donors' samples. The chain employs TRBV19 and TRBJ1-4, with D possibly TRBD1 on 6 matching bases. The CDR3 nucleotides are TGTGCCAGTAGTATCGGACAGAATGAAAAACTGTTTTTT. Translated: CASSIGQNEKLFF.